This T cell receptor (beta chain) was observed in a study of blood T cells in healthy people across ages. This clonotype showed up just a few times. Antigen specificity is unknown. The study's findings and limits: Donors of long life had a larger count of naive CD4+ cells and greater diversity than aged donors.

The CDR3 consists of 11 residues. V lost 2 bases to trimming and J lost 11 bases, with 9 bases between them. Per germline, CDR1 MNHEY and CDR2 SVGAGI. The second PCR ran roughly 6 to 11 cycles with a sample-barcoded 5' primer and J-beta primers. TCRdb reprocessed the 5' RACE reads via MiXCR and lists one record per CDR3 protein. The sample holds hundreds of thousands of distinct CDR3 sequences, nearly 60% seen once. The rearrangement uses TRBV6-5 and TRBJ2-5; possible D gene TRBD1, 5 bases. Sequencing was done on a sample of blood. The origin of this receptor is a man between 25 and 39 years old in good health. The CDR3: CASSYETEQYF. CDR3 sequence (DNA): TGTGCCAGCAGTTACGAGACAGAGCAGTACTTC.